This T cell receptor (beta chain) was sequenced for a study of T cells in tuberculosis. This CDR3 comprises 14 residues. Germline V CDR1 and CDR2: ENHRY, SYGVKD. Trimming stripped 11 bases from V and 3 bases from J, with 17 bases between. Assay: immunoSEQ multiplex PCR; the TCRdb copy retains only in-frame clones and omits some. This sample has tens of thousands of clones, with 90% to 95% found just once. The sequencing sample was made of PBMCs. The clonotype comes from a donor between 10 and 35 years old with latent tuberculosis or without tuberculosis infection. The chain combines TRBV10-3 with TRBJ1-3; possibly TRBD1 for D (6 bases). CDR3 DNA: TGTGCCTCCAGGGGAGAGCAGAGTGGAAACACCATATATTTT. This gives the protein CASRGEQSGNTIYF.